This TCR beta chain was sequenced in a study of T cell repertoires in ileal Crohn's disease. Comments on this clone: The target antigen is unknown.

Produced via immunoSEQ multiplex PCR; TCRdb's table is partial and in-frame only. This sample has about 62,000 clones, with 70% to 90% found just once. Findings and limits, study-wide: Compared with CD4 T cells, sorted CD8 cells carried more expanded clones. Every patient over 26.8% clonality showed endoscopic recurrence. Endoscopy was done a median approximately seven months after surgery. Clonal expansions were more frequent in active smokers than non-smokers at surgery.

Described time point: neoterminal ileum biopsy at postoperative endoscopy, about 6 months after surgery. The CDR3 is made up of 14 amino acids. Trimming took 0 bases from V and 7 from J, leaving 11 bases between them. CDR1 is SGHRS, CDR2 YFSETQ, per germline. The rearrangement uses TRBV5-1 and TRBJ2-1, with D perhaps matching TRBD2 (5 bases). This TCR was recovered from an adult with Crohn's disease. Input material: ileal tissue. The CDR3 spells CASSLAYGENEQFF. CDR3 nucleotides: TGCGCCAGCAGCTTGGCATATGGGGAGAATGAGCAGTTCTTC.